This TCR beta chain came from a study of Tregs in tolerant kidney transplant recipients. Findings of the study overall: No direct test of biological reproducibility was done here. Few patients were studied, so findings need validation in larger groups.

Profiling relied on immunoSEQ multiplex PCR, and the TCRdb table lists in-frame clones only, not all of them. The table has 90,000 to 120,000 clones, nearly 90% seen once; the top ten hold approximately 0.3%. To note about this clone: Antigen unknown.

V was clipped by 5 bases and J by 8 bases, with 20 bases between them. This CDR3 region has 15 residues. Germline V CDR1 and CDR2: SGHKS, YYEKEE (reference sequence). CD4+CD25+CD127- Tregs, CD4+CD25- non-Tregs, CD4 and CD8 cells were sorted. The sample here was CD4+ T cells from blood, taken before the transplant. This receptor was obtained from a human donor who received a combined kidney and bone marrow transplant. The V and J genes are TRBV5-5 and TRBJ2-1; D is perhaps TRBD2 (6 bases). CDR3 sequence (DNA): TGTGCCAGCAGTCCACAACTAGCCGCAGCGGATGAGCAGTTCTTC. This sequence encodes CASSPQLAAADEQFF.